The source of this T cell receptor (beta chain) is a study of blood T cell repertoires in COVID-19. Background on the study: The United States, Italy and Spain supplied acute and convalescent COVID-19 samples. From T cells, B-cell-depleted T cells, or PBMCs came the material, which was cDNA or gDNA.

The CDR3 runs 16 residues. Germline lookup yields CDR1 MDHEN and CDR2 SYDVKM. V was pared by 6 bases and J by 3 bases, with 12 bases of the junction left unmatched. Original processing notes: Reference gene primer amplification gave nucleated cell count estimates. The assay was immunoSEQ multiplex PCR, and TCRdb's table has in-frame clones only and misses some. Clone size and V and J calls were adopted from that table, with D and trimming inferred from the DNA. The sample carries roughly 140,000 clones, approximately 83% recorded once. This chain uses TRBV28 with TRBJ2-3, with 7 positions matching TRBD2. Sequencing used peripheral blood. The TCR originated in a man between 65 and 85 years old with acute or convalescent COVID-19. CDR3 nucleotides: TGTGCCAGCAGCCTGAGCGGGAACCGGAGAACAGATACGCAGTATTTT. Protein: CASSLSGNRRTDTQYF.